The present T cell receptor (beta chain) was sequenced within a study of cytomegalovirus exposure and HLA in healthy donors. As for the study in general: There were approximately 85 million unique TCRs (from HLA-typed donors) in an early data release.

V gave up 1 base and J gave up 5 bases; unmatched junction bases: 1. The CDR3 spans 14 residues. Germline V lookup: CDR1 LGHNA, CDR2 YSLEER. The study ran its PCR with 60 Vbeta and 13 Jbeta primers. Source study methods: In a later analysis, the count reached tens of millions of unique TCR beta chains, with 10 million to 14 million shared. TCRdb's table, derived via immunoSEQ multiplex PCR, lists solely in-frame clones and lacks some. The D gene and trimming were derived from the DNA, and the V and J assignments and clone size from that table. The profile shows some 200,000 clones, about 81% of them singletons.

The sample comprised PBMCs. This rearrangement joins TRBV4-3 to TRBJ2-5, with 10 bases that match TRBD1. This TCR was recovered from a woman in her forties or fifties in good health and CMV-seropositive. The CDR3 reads CASSQGQGAETQYF. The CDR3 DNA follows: TGCGCCAGCAGCCAAGGACAGGGGGCGGAGACCCAGTACTTC.